These 27 T cell receptor beta chains originate from one sample sequenced in a study of blood T cells in healthy people across ages. For the second PCR, which ran for 7 to 11 cycles, a sample-barcoded 5' primer and a J-beta primer mix were used. MiXCR, applied by TCRdb to the 5' RACE reads, yields one record per CDR3 protein. Of some 1.5 million distinct CDR3 sequences in the sample, 25% to 30% were seen once. The sequenced sample was blood. Every receptor here comes from a woman younger than 45 in good health.

Written as DNA, the CDR3 is TGTGCCAGCAGCGCCAACCTACAGCCCTCGTTGGCTTTCTTT. Amino acids: CASSANLQPSLAFF. The rearrangement uses TRBV9 and TRBJ1-1; D gene uncertain. Trimming took 3 bases from V and 11 from J, leaving 20 bases between them. The V gene's germline CDR1 is SGDLS and CDR2 YYNGEE. CDR3 length: 14 residues.

The V and J genes are TRBV18 and TRBJ1-1, with D hard to call. The CDR3 runs to 13 residues. Germline CDR1 and CDR2: KGHSH and LQKENI. Trimming pared 3 bases from V and 3 bases from J, leaving 8 bases between. The CDR3 nucleotides are TGTGCCAGCTCACCGAGATGGGACACTGAAGCTTTCTTT. Amino acids: CASSPRWDTEAFF.

This clonotype showed up many times. The chain carries TRBV6-1 and TRBJ2-4; D remains ambiguous. The CDR3 covers 12 residues. Germline V CDR1 and CDR2: MNHNS, SASEGT. V shed 5 bases and J shed 9 bases, with 11 bases lying between them. The CDR3 sequence is CASSRPATIQYF. CDR3 bases: TGTGCCAGCAGTCGTCCAGCAACCATTCAGTACTTC.

The chain carries TRBV10-1 and TRBJ2-3; D may correspond to TRBD1 or TRBD2 (6 bases each). The CDR3 has 15 residues. Germline values: CDR1 WNHNN, CDR2 SYGVQD (reference sequence). Trimming took off 2 bases at V and 3 bases at J, with 12 bases between the two ends. CDR3 bases: TGCGCCAGCAGTGAGGCCCAGGGGAGGACAGATACGCAGTATTTT. Its protein product is CASSEAQGRTDTQYF.

The genes are TRBV2 and TRBJ2-6; possibly TRBD2 for D (5 bases). V lost 6 bases and J 0 bases, leaving 12 bases between the germline ends. CDR3 length: 16 residues. Germline CDR1 and CDR2: SNHLY and FYNNEI. The CDR3 here is CASRGLRGSGANVLTF. The CDR3 nucleotides are TGTGCCAGCAGGGGCCTCCGGGGCTCTGGGGCCAACGTCCTGACTTTC.

This chain links TRBV20-1 with TRBJ2-3; 7 nucleotides match TRBD2. The germline CDR1 and CDR2 sequences are DFQATT and SNEGSKA (reference sequence). J was trimmed by 4 bases and V by 5 bases; bases with no gene match: 6. The CDR3 loop spans 13 amino acids. The DNA of the CDR3 is TGCAGTGCTCAAGCGGGAACCCCAGATACGCAGTATTTT. It yields the protein CSAQAGTPDTQYF.

The chain links TRBV6-1 to TRBJ2-5; 12 bases agree with TRBD2. The germline V gene has CDR1 MNHNS and CDR2 SASEGT. The CDR3 extends over 19 amino acids. Germline trimming cut 0 bases from V and 3 bases from J; bases unmatched to any gene: 11. CDR3 in amino acids: CASSEALRGTSGLKETQYF. CDR3 in DNA: TGTGCCAGCAGTGAAGCGCTGAGAGGGACTAGCGGGCTAAAAGAGACCCAGTACTTC.

This clonotype turned up a few times. V and J are TRBV12-3 or TRBV12-4 and TRBJ2-7; no clear D. The V end was cut by 4 bases, the J end by 4 bases, with 14 bases between. This CDR3 has 14 residues. CDR3 protein: CASSSSKGRYEQYF. In nucleotides, the CDR3 is TGTGCCAGCAGTTCTTCCAAAGGCCGATACGAGCAGTACTTC.

The rearrangement joins TRBV15 to TRBJ2-3; 10 bases are a match to TRBD1. CDR3 length: 17 amino acids. Germline trimming cut 3 bases from V and 4 bases from J; bases unmatched to any gene: 10. CDR1 and CDR2 (germline): LNHNV, YYDKDF (reference sequence). Here the CDR3 reads CATSRGALTGGADTQYF. The CDR3 nucleotides read TGTGCCACCAGCAGGGGAGCCTTGACAGGGGGCGCAGATACGCAGTATTTT.

The chain uses TRBV29-1 and TRBJ1-1; D is undetermined. The ends were cut back, 0 bases at V and 1 base at J, with 9 bases in the middle. The CDR3 has 14 amino acids. Germline values: CDR1 SQVTM, CDR2 ANQGSEA. CDR3 loop: CSVEDPRQNTEAFF. For the CDR3, the DNA is TGCAGCGTTGAAGATCCCCGACAGAACACTGAAGCTTTCTTT.

This clonotype was counted between two and nine times. The rearrangement joins TRBV12-3 or TRBV12-4 to TRBJ2-3, with D tentatively TRBD2 (6 bases). This CDR3 contains 14 residues. V lost 4 bases and J 0 bases, leaving 8 bases between the germline ends. For the CDR3, the DNA is TGTGCCAGCAGTTGGAGCGGGAGCACAGATACGCAGTATTTT. It specifies CASSWSGSTDTQYF.

This clonotype was picked up a small number of times. The chain is built from TRBV5-6 and TRBJ1-1; D is unresolved. CDR1 SGHDT and CDR2 YYEEEE come from the germline V gene. Trimming removed 4 bases from V and 13 bases from J, with 20 bases in between. The CDR3 covers 13 residues. The CDR3 DNA sequence: TGTGCCAGCAGCGCCCTTGTCACCCACGGGTTTTTCTTT. As protein: CASSALVTHGFFF. Supplemented by reference TRBV5-6 and TRBJ1-1, the full variable domain reads DAGVTQSPTHLIKTRGQQVTLRCSPKSGHDTVSWYQQALGQGPQFIFQYYEEEERQRGNFPDRFSGHQFPNYSSELNVNALLLGDSALYLCASSALVTHGFFFGQGTRLTVV.

This clonotype was recorded at least ten times. The chain joins TRBV4-1 to TRBJ2-5; 7 nucleotides line up with TRBD1. Germline V lookup: CDR1 MGHRA, CDR2 YSYEKL. Trimming cost V 0 bases and J 7 bases; bases outside gene matches: 5. The CDR3 consists of 14 residues. In DNA form, the CDR3 reads TGCGCCAGCAGCCAAGAAGACAGGGATGGGACCCAGTACTTC. It specifies CASSQEDRDGTQYF.

The gene calls are TRBV6-6 and TRBJ2-5, with D unclear. V lost 6 bases, J lost 2 bases, and 13 bases lay in between. The CDR3 contains 14 residues. Germline V lookup: CDR1 MNHNY, CDR2 SVGAGI (reference sequence). The CDR3 DNA follows: TGTGCCAGCAGGGACCCACCTGAGCAAGAGACCCAGTACTTC. Its translation is CASRDPPEQETQYF.

This clonotype was counted ten times or more. The V gene is TRBV9, the J gene TRBJ2-5; TRBD2 might be the D (6 bases). Trimming stripped 4 bases from V and 4 bases from J, with 11 bases between. Germline CDR1 and CDR2: SGDLS and YYNGEE. The CDR3 loop spans 13 amino acids. The CDR3 protein is CASSPGDGETQYF. Written as DNA, the CDR3 is TGTGCCAGCAGCCCGGGGGACGGAGAGACCCAGTACTTC.

V usage is TRBV9 and J usage is TRBJ2-3; tentatively, D is TRBD2 (6 bases). This CDR3 contains 15 residues. Between the trimmed V and J ends, which lost 0 bases and 8 bases, there was a span of 16 bases. Germline CDR1 is SGDLS and CDR2 is YYNGEE. The CDR3 protein is CASSVDGGAPGTQYF. CDR3 in DNA: TGTGCCAGCAGCGTAGACGGGGGAGCCCCAGGTACGCAGTATTTT.

CDR3 sequence reads: CASSPVGSGGYQRELFF. In nucleotides, the CDR3 is TGTGCCAGCAGCCCCGTTGGGAGCGGGGGTTACCAGAGGGAGCTGTTTTTT. The chain combines TRBV7-9 with TRBJ2-2; 8 nucleotides agree with TRBD2. The ends lost 5 bases at V and 9 bases at J; junction bases unmatched: 17. The CDR3 sequence is 17 residues long. Per germline, CDR1 SEHNR and CDR2 FQNEAQ (reference sequence).

The chain is built from TRBV10-3 and TRBJ2-7, with D possibly TRBD1 on 5 matching bases. Looked up from germline, CDR1 is ENHRY and CDR2 is SYGVKD. V lost 8 bases to trimming and J lost 1 base, with 18 bases between them. This CDR3 contains 15 residues. The CDR3 here is CAIGKDTTLSYEQYF. The CDR3 nucleotides are TGTGCCATCGGGAAGGACACCACCCTTTCCTACGAGCAGTACTTC.

Turning to this clonotype: This sequence may be a read error, since a much larger clone differs from it by one base. The CDR3 region is CTSSSRGAGFPEQYF. In nucleotides, the CDR3 is TGCACCAGCAGCTCACGAGGAGCGGGATTCCCCGAGCAGTACTTC. The chain recombines TRBV5-1 with TRBJ2-4, with 7 bases aligning to TRBD2. The J call may be faulty, since TRBJ2-7 better matches the DNA end. The germline CDR1 and CDR2 sequences are SGHRS and YFSETQ. There are 15 residues in the CDR3.

The table lists this clonotype with a few counts. J is TRBJ1-1 and V is TRBV29-1; 8 positions agree with TRBD1. The germline gives CDR1 SQVTM, CDR2 ANQGSEA. J lost 1 base, V lost 7 bases, and 8 bases had no gene match. The CDR3 spans 14 residues. The CDR3: CSAGQASGNTEAFF. As DNA, the CDR3 is TGCAGCGCGGGACAGGCCTCTGGGAACACTGAAGCTTTCTTT.

This clonotype turned up a few times. The J gene is TRBJ1-2, the V gene TRBV6-6; D gene unclear. Germline V gives CDR1 MNHNY, CDR2 SVGAGI (reference sequence). The V end lost 4 bases, the J end lost 8 bases, and 14 bases lay between the germline ends. CDR3 length: 13 amino acids. This CDR3 is CASSLSTIQGYTF. The CDR3 nucleotides read TGTGCCAGCAGTTTGTCGACGATCCAGGGCTACACCTTC.

As to this clonotype: A junction boundary mismatches the germline segment, possibly from a read error. The V gene is TRBV5-4, the J gene TRBJ2-3; no firm D call. The CDR3 totals 14 residues. The germline gives CDR1 SGHNT, CDR2 YYREEE (reference sequence). The CDR3 coding sequence is TGTGTCAGCAGCCAGCCCGGGCAGTCAGATACGCAGTATTTT. Translation: CVSSQPGQSDTQYF.

V and J are TRBV28 and TRBJ1-6; no reliable D call. The V and J ends lost 11 bases and 8 bases respectively, with 19 bases between them. The CDR3 is made up of 14 amino acids. The germline V gene encodes CDR1 MDHEN and CDR2 SYDVKM. This CDR3 reads CAHAIGSRDSPLHF. The DNA for the CDR3 is TGTGCCCATGCTATAGGATCCCGGGATTCACCCCTCCACTTT.

This clonotype has a handful of counts. The rearrangement links TRBV20-1 to TRBJ2-2, with D unresolved. Per germline, CDR1 DFQATT and CDR2 SNEGSKA (reference sequence). V dropped 3 bases and J dropped 5 bases, with 7 bases sitting between them. The CDR3 runs 12 residues. In DNA, the CDR3 is TGCAGTGCTAGCGCCCAGACCGGGGAGCTGTTTTTT. Its protein product is CSASAQTGELFF.

The chain carries TRBV11-2 and TRBJ1-4; D remains unclear. The germline gives CDR1 SGHAT, CDR2 FQNNGV. Trimming removed 5 bases at V and 3 bases at J, with 16 bases between. The CDR3 is made up of 16 amino acids. CDR3 DNA: TGTGCCAGCAGCACCCAGTTGGCCCTCTCTAATGAAAAACTGTTTTTT. Amino acids: CASSTQLALSNEKLFF.

This clonotype was counted ten times or more. One end of the junction fails to match germline, which may point to a read error. V is TRBV5-1 and J is TRBJ1-1; D gene unclear. CDR1 and CDR2 from the germline V gene are SGHRS and YFSETQ. The CDR3 covers 13 residues. CDR3 bases: TGTGCCAGCAGCCTTGAGAGGAACACTGAAGCTTTCTTT. Protein: CASSLERNTEAFF. Based on the CDR3 plus reference TRBV5-1 and TRBJ1-1, the full variable domain is KAGVTQTPRYLIKTRGQQVTLSCSPISGHRSVSWYQQTPGQGLQFLFEYFSETQRNKGNFPGRFSGRQFSNSRSEMNVSTLELGDSALYLCASSLERNTEAFFGQGTRLTVV.

This clonotype was seen many times. J is TRBJ2-3 and V is TRBV5-1; D is possibly TRBD1 (6 bases). CDR3 length: 13 amino acids. V was cut by 3 bases and J by 5 bases, with 10 bases left in between. Per germline, CDR1 SGHRS and CDR2 YFSETQ. The chain's CDR3 is CASSWTAQDTQYF. For the CDR3, the DNA is TGCGCCAGCAGCTGGACAGCTCAAGATACGCAGTATTTT.